This TCR beta chain was observed in a study of T cells in localized non-small cell lung cancer. Study-wide points: Only one tumor region went through sequencing, so heterogeneity may still be there.

Germline V gene sequence: CDR1 SGDLS, CDR2 YYNGEE. V was clipped by 0 bases and J by 3 bases, with 8 bases between them. The CDR3 runs 14 residues. Only in-frame clones appear in the TCRdb table, and some are missing; sequencing was by immunoSEQ multiplex PCR. The sample has 45,000 to 65,000 clones, 80% to 90% seen once. As regards this clone: Its target is unknown.

The specimen was peripheral blood, collected before any cancer treatment. The chain uses TRBV9 and TRBJ2-3, with D maybe TRBD2 (5 bases). The sequence was collected from a man aged 40-75 years with stage I squamous cell lung carcinoma. The CDR3, as DNA: TGTGCCAGCAGCGTAGGGCCGGGGACAGATACGCAGTATTTT. Translating gives CASSVGPGTDTQYF. Filled out from reference TRBV9 and TRBJ2-3, the complete variable domain reads DSGVTQTPKHLITATGQRVTLRCSPRSGDLSVYWYQQSLDQGLQFLIQYYNGEERAKGNILERFSAQQFPDLHSELNLSSLELGDSALYFCASSVGPGTDTQYFGPGTRLTVL.